These 16 T cell receptor beta chains were sequenced from one sample in a study of T cells in Graves' hyperthyroidism and ophthalmopathy. Regions amplified from RNA transcripts were the TCR beta CDR3 regions. When the TCR CDR3 underwent first-round RT-PCR, the HTBI primer set was used. TCRdb itself ran the multiplex PCR reads through MiXCR, one entry per CDR3 protein. The sample holds roughly 180,000 distinct CDR3 sequences, about 9.4% seen once. The sample taken for sequencing was blood. The source of these receptors is a woman between 18 and 29 years old with Graves' hyperthyroidism that later progressed to Graves' ophthalmopathy.

At least ten counts were recorded for this clonotype. The rearrangement joins TRBV5-5 to TRBJ2-7; D ambiguous. V dropped 1 base and J dropped 2 bases, with 13 bases sitting between them. Per germline, CDR1 SGHKS and CDR2 YYEKEE (reference sequence). The CDR3 length is 15 residues. CDR3 nucleotides: TGTGCCAGCAGCTTGTCAAGGGAATCGGCCTACGAGCAGTACTTC. Protein: CASSLSRESAYEQYF.

This clonotype appeared many times. The V and J genes are TRBV7-8 and TRBJ1-4, with D perhaps matching TRBD1 (5 bases). V was cut by 1 base and J by 10 bases, with 7 bases left in between. This CDR3 comprises 12 residues. Germline lookup yields CDR1 SGHVS and CDR2 FQNEAQ. The CDR3: CASSLDGGKLFF. CDR3 nucleotides: TGTGCCAGCAGCTTAGATGGGGGAAAACTGTTTTTT.

This clonotype was recorded many times. The CDR3 DNA is TGCGCCAGCAGCTTCCGGACGGCCTATAATTCACCCCTCCACTTT. The encoded protein is CASSFRTAYNSPLHF. The rearrangement joins TRBV5-1 to TRBJ1-6; no reliable D call. The V gene lost 2 bases and the J gene lost 2 bases, with 8 bases spanning the gap. Germline V gene lookup returns CDR1 SGHRS and CDR2 YFSETQ. CDR3 length: 15 amino acids.

The chain links TRBV7-6 to TRBJ2-7, with D perhaps TRBD2 (5 bases). Germline V gene lookup returns CDR1 SGHVS and CDR2 FNYEAQ. CDR3 length: 13 amino acids. V shed 5 bases and J shed 4 bases, with 12 bases lying between them. CDR3 residues: CASSPSRLYEQYF. The CDR3, as DNA: TGTGCCAGCAGCCCTAGCCGACTTTACGAGCAGTACTTC.

This clonotype has ten or more counts. The V gene is TRBV7-2, the J gene TRBJ2-5; D is uncertain. V gave up 4 bases and J gave up 1 base, with 7 bases separating them. The germline gives CDR1 SGHTA, CDR2 FQGNSA. This CDR3 spans 13 amino acids. The CDR3 loop reads CASSSWFQETQYF. In DNA, the CDR3 is TGTGCCAGCAGCTCTTGGTTCCAAGAGACCCAGTACTTC.

This clonotype occurred many times. The chain employs TRBV3-1 and TRBJ1-5, with 10 bases matching TRBD1. There are 15 residues in the CDR3. Trimming cost V 5 bases and J 4 bases; bases outside gene matches: 5. Per germline, CDR1 LGHDT and CDR2 YNNKEL (reference sequence). The DNA for the CDR3 is TGTGCCAGCAGCTACGGACAGGGGGGAAATCAGCCCCAGCATTTT. Translating it yields CASSYGQGGNQPQHF.

This clonotype was counted a few times. At one boundary the junction diverges from the germline segment, which might be a read error. The V call is TRBV4-1, the J call TRBJ1-1; D call uncertain. Germline V CDR1 and CDR2: MGHRA, YSYEKL. The CDR3 length is 17 residues. The CDR3 protein is CASNQGKYSTRATEAFF. In DNA form, the CDR3 reads TGCGCCAGCAACCAAGGGAAGTACAGCACGAGGGCGACTGAAGCTTTCTTT.

Many counts were recorded for this clonotype. The chain is built from TRBV11-2 and TRBJ1-2; a weak D match, TRBD1 (5 bases). Between the trimmed V and J ends, which lost 4 bases and 5 bases, there was a span of 17 bases. The germline V gene has CDR1 SGHAT and CDR2 FQNNGV. The CDR3 is 15 residues long. The CDR3 here is CASSSMTGTGYGYTF. In DNA, the CDR3 is TGTGCCAGCAGCTCCATGACCGGGACGGGATATGGCTACACCTTC.

This clonotype was seen a few times. The CDR3 DNA reads as TGTGCCAGCAGCTTAGTAGGGCACGAAAGGGATGAGCAGTTCTTC. Its translation: CASSLVGHERDEQFF. The J gene is TRBJ2-1, the V gene TRBV7-9; D ambiguous. CDR3 length: 15 amino acids. V lost 1 base and J 8 bases, leaving 15 bases between the germline ends. Germline V gives CDR1 SEHNR, CDR2 FQNEAQ (reference sequence). The full variable domain, completed using reference TRBV7-9 and TRBJ2-1, is DTGVSQNPRHKITKRGQNVTFRCDPISEHNRLYWYRQTLGQGPEFLTYFQNEAQLEKSRLLSDRFSAERPKGSFSTLEIQRTEQGDSAMYLCASSLVGHERDEQFFGPGTRLTVL.

Many counts were recorded for this clonotype. This chain uses TRBV7-2 with TRBJ2-1; D is possibly TRBD2 (5 bases). Per germline, CDR1 SGHTA and CDR2 FQGNSA. The CDR3 has 16 residues. Trimming cost V 5 bases and J 0 bases, with 14 bases left between them. The CDR3 nucleotides are TGTGCCAGCAGCGTTAGAGGACTCAGCTCCTACAATGAGCAGTTCTTC. This encodes CASSVRGLSSYNEQFF.

This clonotype occurred many times. V gene TRBV10-3 combines with J gene TRBJ1-5; TRBD1 aligns across 8 bases. The CDR3 length is 18 residues. V lost 5 bases, J lost 0 bases, and 12 bases stayed unmatched. The germline V gene encodes CDR1 ENHRY and CDR2 SYGVKD. The CDR3 bases are TGTGCCATCAGTAGCGGACAGGGAAAATATTATAGCAATCAGCCCCAGCATTTT. The encoded protein is CAISSGQGKYYSNQPQHF.

The CDR3 reads CSASTGPNEKLFF. CDR3 coding DNA: TGCAGTGCTAGCACCGGGCCCAATGAAAAACTGTTTTTT. The rearrangement links TRBV20-1 to TRBJ1-4; D not resolved. V lost 3 bases and J 5 bases, leaving 10 bases between the germline ends. The CDR3 contains 13 residues. CDR1 DFQATT and CDR2 SNEGSKA come from the germline V gene (reference sequence).

At least ten counts were recorded for this clonotype. V is TRBV27 and J is TRBJ1-1, with 7 bases matching TRBD1. With 5 bases clipped from V and 9 bases from J, the junction kept 9 bases outside the gene matches. The CDR3 runs to 13 residues. Per germline, CDR1 MNHEY and CDR2 SMNVEV (reference sequence). The CDR3 region has the DNA TGTGCCAGCAGTGCGGGACAGTACGGGCAAGCTTTCTTT. Amino acids: CASSAGQYGQAFF.

The table lists this clonotype with many counts. The J gene is TRBJ2-5, the V gene TRBV3-1; tentative D call: TRBD1 (6 bases). The CDR3 is made up of 14 amino acids. CDR1 LGHDT and CDR2 YNNKEL come from the germline V gene (reference sequence). Trimming removed 2 bases from V and 2 bases from J, with 9 bases in between. The CDR3 sequence is CASSQQTGQETQYF. CDR3 bases: TGTGCCAGCAGCCAACAAACAGGGCAAGAGACCCAGTACTTC.

This clonotype was counted at least ten times. This chain links TRBV30 with TRBJ1-2; D gene uncertain. CDR3 length equals 10 residues. Trimming took off 5 bases at V and 5 bases at J, with 6 bases between the two ends. Germline V gene sequence: CDR1 GTSNPN, CDR2 SVGIG (reference sequence). The CDR3 DNA reads TGTGCCTGGGACTCATATGGCTACACCTTC. Its protein product is CAWDSYGYTF.

This clonotype was seen at least ten times. The V and J genes are TRBV29-1 and TRBJ1-3; D possibly corresponds to TRBD1 (6 bases). CDR3 length: 12 residues. Germline V gene data show CDR1 as SQVTM and CDR2 as ANQGSEA. Trimming took off 7 bases at V and 5 bases at J, with 12 bases between the two ends. The CDR3 region is CSGTEDRNTIYF. The CDR3 nucleotides are TGCAGCGGGACAGAAGACCGAAACACCATATATTTT.